The 24 T cell receptor beta chains listed next were all sequenced from one sample in a study of T cells in localized non-small cell lung cancer (dated by TCRdb to about 2020). The library was built by means of the immunoSEQ multiplex PCR assay. This is the immuneACCESS table as TCRdb keeps it, with only in-frame sequences that have V and J called. A part of the clones is gone; compared with another copy, unresolved V genes explain less than half, and the rest is unexplained. The sample has 30,000 to 35,000 clones on record, about 92% of them singletons. The biggest ten clones account for 6.5% to 10% of the sample. The specimen comprised peripheral blood, sampled before any cancer treatment. These receptor sequences come from an older female donor with stage I lung adenocarcinoma.

This chain links TRBV20-1 with TRBJ1-2, with unresolved D. The V end was cut by 7 bases, the J end by 5 bases, with 11 bases between. Germline CDR1 and CDR2: DFQATT and SNEGSKA (reference sequence). The CDR3 contains 11 residues. CDR3 residues: CSGQNEYGYTF. CDR3 sequence (DNA): TGCAGTGGGCAGAACGAGTATGGCTACACCTTC.

The chain's CDR3 is CASSLGSSGSADTQYF. CDR3 nucleotide sequence: TGCGCCAGCAGCCTTGGCTCTAGCGGATCCGCCGATACGCAGTATTTT. The chain recombines TRBV5-1 with TRBJ2-3; TRBD2 matches 7 bases. CDR1 is SGHRS and CDR2 is YFSETQ in the germline V gene. V lost 4 bases and J lost 6; bases outside the gene matches: 14. This CDR3 has 16 residues. Full variable domain (missing parts from reference TRBV5-1 and TRBJ2-3): KAGVTQTPRYLIKTRGQQVTLSCSPISGHRSVSWYQQTPGQGLQFLFEYFSETQRNKGNFPGRFSGRQFSNSRSEMNVSTLELGDSALYLCASSLGSSGSADTQYFGPGTRLTVL.

This chain joins TRBV5-4 and TRBJ1-1; D call uncertain. The CDR3 extends over 13 amino acids. With 0 bases removed from V and 0 bases from J, the gap between germline ends came to 3 bases. Germline CDR1 and CDR2: SGHNT and YYREEE (reference sequence). CDR3 DNA: TGTGCCAGCAGCTTGGCATTGAACACTGAAGCTTTCTTT. Protein: CASSLALNTEAFF.

J is TRBJ2-1 and V is TRBV29-1; possibly TRBD1 for D (5 bases). CDR3 size: 12 residues. Germline CDR1 reads SQVTM; CDR2 reads ANQGSEA. V gave up 2 bases and J gave up 7 bases, with 9 bases separating them. Written as DNA, the CDR3 is TGCAGCGTTGAACAGGGTATGAATGAGCAGTTCTTC. It translates to CSVEQGMNEQFF.

J is TRBJ1-4 and V is TRBV5-4; 7 nucleotides agree with TRBD1. The germline gives CDR1 SGHNT, CDR2 YYREEE (reference sequence). This CDR3 is built from 16 residues. After removal of 0 bases from V and 4 bases from J, the junction contained 6 bases not matched to a gene. The CDR3, as DNA: TGTGCCAGCAGCTTGGTATCAGGGGGAGGTAATGAAAAACTGTTTTTT. It translates to CASSLVSGGGNEKLFF.

This chain connects TRBV9 to TRBJ2-6; D is unclear. Germline V gives CDR1 SGDLS, CDR2 YYNGEE. V lost 3 bases and J 0 bases, leaving 7 bases between the germline ends. This CDR3 region has 15 residues. CDR3 amino acids: CASSASHSGANVLTF. In DNA, the CDR3 is TGTGCCAGCAGCGCCTCACACTCTGGGGCCAACGTCCTGACTTTC.

This clone appeared a few times. The chain employs TRBV2 and TRBJ1-2; possibly TRBD1 for D (5 bases). Between the trimmed V and J ends, which lost 6 bases and 0 bases, there was a span of 14 bases. In germline, CDR1 is SNHLY, CDR2 FYNNEI. The CDR3 spans 15 residues. The CDR3 reads CASSPNPGTNYGYTF. CDR3 nucleotide sequence: TGTGCCAGCAGCCCGAATCCAGGGACTAACTATGGCTACACCTTC.

The chain is built from TRBV28 and TRBJ1-1; no clear D gene. V lost 3 bases and J 8 bases, leaving 7 bases between the germline ends. This CDR3 comprises 11 residues. Looked up from germline, CDR1 is MDHEN and CDR2 is SYDVKM. The DNA for the CDR3 is TGTGCCAGCAGTTTCTTAGGGGAAGCTTTCTTT. This encodes CASSFLGEAFF.

The V gene is TRBV5-4, the J gene TRBJ1-1; no definite D call. Trimming removed 0 bases from V and 0 bases from J, with 9 bases in between. The CDR3 is 15 amino acids. Looked up from germline, CDR1 is SGHNT and CDR2 is YYREEE (reference sequence). CDR3 bases: TGTGCCAGCAGCTTGGCCGGCAGCGTGAACACTGAAGCTTTCTTT. Amino acid sequence: CASSLAGSVNTEAFF.

The rearrangement links TRBV10-1 to TRBJ1-1; a weak D match, TRBD1 (5 bases). This CDR3 is 14 amino acids long. V was trimmed by 6 bases and J by 5 bases, leaving 16 bases between them. Germline CDR1 and CDR2: WNHNN and SYGVQD (reference sequence). DNA of the CDR3: TGCGCCAGCAGCAACGGTCTGGGGCAGACTGAAGCTTTCTTT. The encoded protein is CASSNGLGQTEAFF.

V usage is TRBV18 and J usage is TRBJ2-3, with 7 nucleotides matching TRBD2. Trimming removed 6 bases from V and 6 bases from J; junction bases left unmatched: 3. Germline V gene lookup returns CDR1 KGHSH and CDR2 LQKENI. This CDR3 region has 12 residues. CDR3 sequence reads: CASSTGGDTQYF. The CDR3 DNA is TGTGCCAGCTCGACCGGGGGGGATACGCAGTATTTT.

This chain uses TRBV7-9 with TRBJ1-1, with 8 positions matching TRBD1. The germline gives CDR1 SEHNR, CDR2 FQNEAQ (reference sequence). The V and J ends lost 5 bases and 7 bases, in that order; junction bases with no gene match: 6. The CDR3 covers 13 residues. CDR3 sequence reads: CASSRDRTHEAFF. The CDR3 nucleotides are TGTGCCAGCAGCCGGGACAGGACCCATGAAGCTTTCTTT.

This clone came up once. The CDR3 nucleotides are TGTGCCAGCAGTTTATATCAGTTACCTATGAACACTGAAGCTTTCTTT. Translated, it gives CASSLYQLPMNTEAFF. The chain couples TRBV27 to TRBJ1-1, with D hard to call. Germline loops: CDR1 MNHEY, CDR2 SMNVEV (reference sequence). The CDR3 extends over 16 amino acids. Trimming shortened V by 1 base and J by 0 bases, and 12 bases separated the two germline ends.

This clone was seen just once. The chain employs TRBV15 and TRBJ2-3, with a tentative D call TRBD1 (6 bases). The germline V gene has CDR1 LNHNV and CDR2 YYDKDF (reference sequence). Between the trimmed V and J ends, which lost 0 bases and 2 bases, there was a span of 12 bases. The CDR3 spans 16 residues. The DNA for the CDR3 is TGTGCCACCAGCAGAGAATATGGACAGTTCACAGATACGCAGTATTTT. Translating gives CATSREYGQFTDTQYF.

This clone was seen only once. V gene TRBV30 combines with J gene TRBJ2-5; TRBD2 agrees at 9 bases. Trimming took 3 bases from V and 4 from J; bases not matched to a gene: 9. Germline loops: CDR1 GTSNPN, CDR2 SVGIG (reference sequence). This CDR3 has 15 amino acids. CDR3 sequence (DNA): TGTGCCTGGAGGGCCGGTTATAGCGGGAGAGAGACCCAGTACTTC. Translating gives CAWRAGYSGRETQYF.

This sequence joins TRBV19 and TRBJ2-3; 8 bases map to TRBD1. The CDR3 totals 15 residues. In germline, CDR1 is LNHDA, CDR2 SQIVND (reference sequence). V dropped 5 bases and J dropped 7; count of bases not matched to a gene: 11. CDR3 residues: CASSLPDRALNTQYF. CDR3 DNA sequence: TGTGCCAGTAGTCTACCGGACAGGGCTTTAAATACGCAGTATTTT. The entire variable domain, with the rest obtained from reference TRBV19 and TRBJ2-3, is as follows: DGGITQSPKYLFRKEGQNVTLSCEQNLNHDAMYWYRQDPGQGLRLIYYSQIVNDFQKGDIAEGYSVSREKKESFPLTVTSAQKNPTAFYLCASSLPDRALNTQYFGPGTRLTVL.

This chain links TRBV5-1 with TRBJ2-1; no definite D call. The germline CDR1 and CDR2 sequences are SGHRS and YFSETQ. The V and J ends lost 2 bases and 6 bases respectively, with 6 bases between them. The CDR3 loop spans 12 amino acids. Here the CDR3 reads CASSFSTNEQFF. In nucleotides, the CDR3 is TGCGCCAGCAGCTTTTCAACCAATGAGCAGTTCTTC.

The chain joins TRBV30 to TRBJ2-3; D gene unclear. CDR1 and CDR2 from the germline V gene are GTSNPN and SVGIG (reference sequence). The CDR3 consists of 13 residues. V lost 0 bases, J lost 2 bases, and 6 bases lay in between. The CDR3 spells CAWSVTHTDTQYF. DNA of the CDR3: TGTGCCTGGAGTGTAACACACACAGATACGCAGTATTTT.

The count of this clone is one. The chain recombines TRBV6-1 with TRBJ2-7, with 7 bases aligning to TRBD1. The junction had 9 bases not matched to a gene; V was cut back by 6 bases and J by 1 base. Germline CDR1 reads MNHNS; CDR2 reads SASEGT. The CDR3 totals 15 residues. For the CDR3, the DNA is TGTGCCAGCAGCGGGACAGCCCTTCTTTCCTACGAGCAGTACGTC. It codes for CASSGTALLSYEQYV.

V usage is TRBV4-3 and J usage is TRBJ2-1, with 11 bases that match TRBD2. This CDR3 region has 15 residues. Germline lookup yields CDR1 LGHNA and CDR2 YSLEER. Losses at the gene ends were 3 bases for V and 5 bases for J; bases not matched to a gene: 3. In DNA, the CDR3 is TGCGCCAGCAGCCAGACTAGCGGGGAAAACAATGAGCAGTTCTTC. Protein product: CASSQTSGENNEQFF.

This chain uses TRBV19 with TRBJ2-6; weak D call: TRBD2 (5 bases). This CDR3 spans 18 amino acids. Trimming took 5 bases from V and 4 from J, leaving 21 bases between them. CDR1 is LNHDA, CDR2 SQIVND, per germline (reference sequence). CDR3 bases: TGTGCCAGTAGTTCACCGGGGATCCTGGCTCCCGGGGCCAACGTCCTGACTTTC. Amino acid sequence: CASSSPGILAPGANVLTF.

This clone was seen only once. V is TRBV4-3 and J is TRBJ1-5; D may be TRBD1 (6 bases). Germline values: CDR1 LGHNA, CDR2 YSLEER. The CDR3 runs 18 residues. Trimming pared 0 bases from V and 2 bases from J, leaving 17 bases between. The CDR3 region is CASSQDLGGREGNQPQHF. In DNA form, the CDR3 reads TGCGCCAGCAGCCAAGATCTTGGGGGCAGGGAGGGCAATCAGCCCCAGCATTTT.

Notes on this clone: At one of its ends the junction is not consistent with the germline gene, which may arise from a read error. The V and J genes are TRBV19 and TRBJ2-1; TRBD2 matches at 8 bases. The CDR3 is 19 residues long. The germline CDR1 and CDR2 sequences are LNHDA and SQIVND (reference sequence). CDR3 residues: CASSLEASGFPSSYNEQFF. CDR3 in DNA: TGTGCCAGTAGTCTAGAGGCTAGCGGGTTCCCGAGCTCCTACAATGAGCAGTTCTTC.

This sequence joins TRBV19 and TRBJ2-3; 8 nucleotides align to TRBD1. In germline, CDR1 is LNHDA, CDR2 SQIVND (reference sequence). The V gene end was trimmed by 7 bases and the J gene end by 3 bases; junction bases not matched to a gene: 9. The CDR3 has 15 residues. This chain's CDR3 is CASTPRRGQTDTQYF. The CDR3 coding sequence is TGTGCCAGTACCCCCCGCAGGGGGCAGACAGATACGCAGTATTTT.